The clone carrying this T cell receptor (beta chain) has just a few counts. The data were obtained in a study of patients and donors after allogeneic stem cell transplantation. TCRdb re-called the RT-PCR reads with MiXCR, one entry per CDR3 protein. Altogether roughly 880,000 distinct CDR3 sequences are present, about a sixth being singletons, with the ten largest covering 6%. Trimming pared 6 bases from V and 5 bases from J, leaving 22 bases between. This CDR3 comprises 16 residues. Germline V gene data show CDR1 as ENHRY and CDR2 as SYGVKD. Sequencing was carried out using blood, either unsorted or a sorted T cell fraction (not recorded which). This sequence was found in a human donor who was either an allogeneic HSCT recipient or a stem cell or donor lymphocyte infusion donor (not recorded which). It is not recorded whose cells these are; they may come from a transplant donor. This chain links TRBV10-3 with TRBJ1-1, with D maybe TRBD1 (6 bases). This CDR3 is CAISELGAAGRTEAFF. The CDR3 DNA is TGTGCCATCAGCGAATTGGGGGCCGCGGGGCGGACTGAAGCTTTCTTT.